This T cell receptor (beta chain) was sequenced in a study of T cell repertoires in ileal Crohn's disease. Across the whole study: Surgery for a complication: stricturing in roughly 61%, penetrating in 39%. At postoperative colonoscopy, neoterminal ileum biopsies were taken as M6.

This clone came up a few times. The antigen is not known. The V gene end was trimmed by 4 bases and the J gene end by 3 bases; junction bases not matched to a gene: 4. There are 14 residues in the CDR3. Germline V lookup: CDR1 SGHTA, CDR2 FQGNSA. General study points: Sorted CD8 T cells held more high-frequency clones than CD4.

Time point here: neoterminal ileum biopsy at postoperative endoscopy, about 6 months after surgery. Adults with ileal or ileocolonic Crohn's disease and an indication for resection were eligible. Sequenced by immunoSEQ multiplex PCR; TCRdb stores in-frame clones only, minus some. The sample includes around 15,000 clones, 78% of them seen just once. The J gene is TRBJ1-2, the V gene TRBV7-2, with 8 positions matching TRBD1. The specimen sequenced was ileal tissue. This receptor was identified in an adult with Crohn's disease. The CDR3 is CASSSQTGDYGYTF. DNA for the CDR3: TGTGCCAGCAGCTCACAGACAGGGGACTATGGCTACACCTTC.